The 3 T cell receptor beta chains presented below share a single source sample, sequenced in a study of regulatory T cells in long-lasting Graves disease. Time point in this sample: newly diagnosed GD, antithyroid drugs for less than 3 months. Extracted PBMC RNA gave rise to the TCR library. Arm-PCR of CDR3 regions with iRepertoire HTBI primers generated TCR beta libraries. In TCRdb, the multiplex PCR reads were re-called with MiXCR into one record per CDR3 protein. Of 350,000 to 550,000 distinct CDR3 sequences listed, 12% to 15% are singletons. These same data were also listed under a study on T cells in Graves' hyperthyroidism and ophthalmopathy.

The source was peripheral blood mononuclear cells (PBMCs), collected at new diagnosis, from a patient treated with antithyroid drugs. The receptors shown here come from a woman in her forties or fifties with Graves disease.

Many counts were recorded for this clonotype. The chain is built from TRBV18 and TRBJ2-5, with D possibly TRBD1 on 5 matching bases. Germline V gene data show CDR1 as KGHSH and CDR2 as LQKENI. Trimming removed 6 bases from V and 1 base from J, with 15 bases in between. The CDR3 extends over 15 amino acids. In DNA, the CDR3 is TGTGCCAGCTCCCACAGGAGTGGCACCCAAGAGACCCAGTACTTC. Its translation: CASSHRSGTQETQYF.

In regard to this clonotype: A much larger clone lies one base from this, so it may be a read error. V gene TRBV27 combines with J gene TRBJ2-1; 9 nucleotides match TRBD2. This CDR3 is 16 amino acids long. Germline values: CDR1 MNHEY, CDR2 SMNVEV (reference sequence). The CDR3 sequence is CASSLWGREGRNGQFF. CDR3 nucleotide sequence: TGTGCCAGCAGTTTATGGGGGCGGGAGGGCCGTAATGGGCAGTTCTTC.

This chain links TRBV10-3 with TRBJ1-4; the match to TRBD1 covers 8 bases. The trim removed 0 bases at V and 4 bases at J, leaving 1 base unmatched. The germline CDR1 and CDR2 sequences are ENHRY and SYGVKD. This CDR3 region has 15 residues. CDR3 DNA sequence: TGTGCCATCAGTGAGTCGACAGGGGATAATGAAAAACTGTTTTTT. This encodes CAISESTGDNEKLFF.